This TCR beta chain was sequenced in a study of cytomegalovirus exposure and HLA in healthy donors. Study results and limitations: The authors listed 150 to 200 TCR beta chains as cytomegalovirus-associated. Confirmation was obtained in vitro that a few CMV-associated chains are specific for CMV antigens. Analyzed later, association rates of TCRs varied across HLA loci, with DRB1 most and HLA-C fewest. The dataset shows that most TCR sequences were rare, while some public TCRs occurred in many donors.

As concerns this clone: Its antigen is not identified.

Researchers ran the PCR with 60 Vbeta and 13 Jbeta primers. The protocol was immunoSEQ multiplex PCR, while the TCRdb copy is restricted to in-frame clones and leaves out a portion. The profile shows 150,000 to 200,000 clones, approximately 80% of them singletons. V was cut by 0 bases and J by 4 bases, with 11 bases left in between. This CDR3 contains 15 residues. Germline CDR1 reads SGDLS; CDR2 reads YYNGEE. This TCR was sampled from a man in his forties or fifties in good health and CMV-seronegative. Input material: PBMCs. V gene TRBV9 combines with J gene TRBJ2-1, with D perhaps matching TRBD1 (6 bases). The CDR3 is CASSVEDSTYNEQFF. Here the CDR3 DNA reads TGTGCCAGCAGCGTAGAGGACAGCACGTACAATGAGCAGTTCTTC.